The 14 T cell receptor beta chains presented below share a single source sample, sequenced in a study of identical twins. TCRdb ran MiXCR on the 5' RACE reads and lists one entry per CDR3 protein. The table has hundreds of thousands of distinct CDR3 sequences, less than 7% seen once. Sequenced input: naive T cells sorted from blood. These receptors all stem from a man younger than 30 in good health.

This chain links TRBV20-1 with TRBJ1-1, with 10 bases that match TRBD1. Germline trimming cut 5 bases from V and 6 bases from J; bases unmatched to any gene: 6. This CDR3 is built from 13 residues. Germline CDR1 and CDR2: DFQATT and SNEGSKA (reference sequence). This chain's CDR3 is CSAARDRGPEAFF. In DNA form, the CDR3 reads TGCAGTGCTGCCCGGGACAGGGGTCCTGAAGCTTTCTTT.

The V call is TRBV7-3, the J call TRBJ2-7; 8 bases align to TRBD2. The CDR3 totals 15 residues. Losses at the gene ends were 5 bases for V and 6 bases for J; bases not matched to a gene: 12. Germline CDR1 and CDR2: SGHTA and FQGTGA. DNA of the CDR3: TGTGCCAGCAGCCCGCGACTAGCGCCAGGTCGCGAGCAGTACTTC. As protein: CASSPRLAPGREQYF.

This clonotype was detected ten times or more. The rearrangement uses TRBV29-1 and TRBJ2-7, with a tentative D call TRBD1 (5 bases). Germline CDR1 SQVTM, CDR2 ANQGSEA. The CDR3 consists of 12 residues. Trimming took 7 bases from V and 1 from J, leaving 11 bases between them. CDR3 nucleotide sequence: TGCAGCGCCGCCGACAGTTCCTACGAGCAGTACTTC. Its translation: CSAADSSYEQYF.

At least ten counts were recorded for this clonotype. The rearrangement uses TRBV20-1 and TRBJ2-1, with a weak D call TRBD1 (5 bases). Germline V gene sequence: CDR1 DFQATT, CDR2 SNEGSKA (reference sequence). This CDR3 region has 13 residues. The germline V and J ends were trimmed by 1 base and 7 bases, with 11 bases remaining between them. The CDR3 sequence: CSARVRVSNEQFF. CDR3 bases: TGCAGTGCTAGAGTCAGGGTTTCGAATGAGCAGTTCTTC.

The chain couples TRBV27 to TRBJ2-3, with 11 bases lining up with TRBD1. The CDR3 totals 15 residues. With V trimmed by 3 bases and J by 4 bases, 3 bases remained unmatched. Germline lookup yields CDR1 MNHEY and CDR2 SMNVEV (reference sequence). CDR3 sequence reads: CASSLGQGGADTQYF. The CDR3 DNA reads TGTGCCAGCAGTTTGGGACAGGGGGGAGCAGATACGCAGTATTTT.

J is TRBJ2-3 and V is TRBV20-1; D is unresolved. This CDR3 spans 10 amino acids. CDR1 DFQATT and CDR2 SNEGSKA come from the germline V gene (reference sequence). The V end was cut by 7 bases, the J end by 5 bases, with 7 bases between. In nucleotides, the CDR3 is TGCAGTGTTAAGGGAGATACGCAGTATTTT. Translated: CSVKGDTQYF.

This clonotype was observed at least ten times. The CDR3 DNA reads as TGCAGTGCATATTGGGGCGAGCAGTACGTC. It is translated as CSAYWGEQYV. This chain connects TRBV20-1 to TRBJ2-7, with unresolved D. The CDR3 sequence is 10 residues long. V lost 6 bases and J 6 bases, leaving 9 bases between the germline ends. CDR1 and CDR2 (germline): DFQATT, SNEGSKA (reference sequence).

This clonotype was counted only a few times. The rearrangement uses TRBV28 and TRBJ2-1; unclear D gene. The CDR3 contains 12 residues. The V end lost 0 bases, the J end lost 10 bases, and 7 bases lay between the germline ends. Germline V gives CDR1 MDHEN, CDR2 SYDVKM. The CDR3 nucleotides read TGTGCCAGCAGTTTATGGTTGGGGGAGCAGTTCTTC. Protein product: CASSLWLGEQFF.

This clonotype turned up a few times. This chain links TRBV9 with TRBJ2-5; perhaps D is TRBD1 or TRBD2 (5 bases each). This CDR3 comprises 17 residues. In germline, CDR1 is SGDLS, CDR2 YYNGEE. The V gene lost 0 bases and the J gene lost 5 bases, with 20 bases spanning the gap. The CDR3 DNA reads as TGTGCCAGCAGCGTAGACCTGGGACGCCCCTTTCTTGAGACCCAGTACTTC. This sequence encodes CASSVDLGRPFLETQYF.

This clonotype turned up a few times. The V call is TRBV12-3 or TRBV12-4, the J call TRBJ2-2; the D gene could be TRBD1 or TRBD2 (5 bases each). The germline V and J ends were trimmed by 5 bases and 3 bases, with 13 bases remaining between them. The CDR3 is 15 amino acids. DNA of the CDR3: TGTGCCAGCAGTACGTCAGGGAGTTACACCGGGGAGCTGTTTTTT. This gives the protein CASSTSGSYTGELFF.

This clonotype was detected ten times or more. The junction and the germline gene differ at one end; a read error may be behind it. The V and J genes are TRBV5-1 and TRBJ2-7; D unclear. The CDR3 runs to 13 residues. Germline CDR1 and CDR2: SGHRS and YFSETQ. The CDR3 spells CASSQTDSYEQYF. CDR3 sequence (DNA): TGTGCCAGCAGCCAGACGGATTCCTACGAGCAGTACTTC. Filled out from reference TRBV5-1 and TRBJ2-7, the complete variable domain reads KAGVTQTPRYLIKTRGQQVTLSCSPISGHRSVSWYQQTPGQGLQFLFEYFSETQRNKGNFPGRFSGRQFSNSRSEMNVSTLELGDSALYLCASSQTDSYEQYFGPGTRLTVT.

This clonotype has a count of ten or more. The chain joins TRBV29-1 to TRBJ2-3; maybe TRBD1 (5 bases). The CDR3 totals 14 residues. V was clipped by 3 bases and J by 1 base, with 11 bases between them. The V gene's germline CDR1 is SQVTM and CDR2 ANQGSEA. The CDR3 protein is CSVEWGFGTDTQYF. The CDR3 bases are TGCAGCGTTGAGTGGGGCTTTGGCACAGATACGCAGTATTTT.

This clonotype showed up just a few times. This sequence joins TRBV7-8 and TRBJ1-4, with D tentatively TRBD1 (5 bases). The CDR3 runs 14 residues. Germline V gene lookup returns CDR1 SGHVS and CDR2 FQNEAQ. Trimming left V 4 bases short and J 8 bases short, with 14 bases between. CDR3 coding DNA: TGTGCCAGCAGCTCGGGACCTCTGGGCGAAAAACTGTTTTTT. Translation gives CASSSGPLGEKLFF.

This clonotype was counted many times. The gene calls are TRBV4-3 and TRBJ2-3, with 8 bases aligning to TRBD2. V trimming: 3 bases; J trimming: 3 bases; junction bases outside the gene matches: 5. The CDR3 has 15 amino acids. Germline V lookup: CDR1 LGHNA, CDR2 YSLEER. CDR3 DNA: TGCGCCAGCAGCCAGATTAGCGGGACAACAGATACGCAGTATTTT. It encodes CASSQISGTTDTQYF.